Listed here are 10 T cell receptor beta chains from one sample, sequenced in a study of T cells after yellow fever vaccination. TCRdb called the 5' RACE reads again in MiXCR, with one record for every CDR3 protein. The sample consists of fewer than 400,000 distinct CDR3 sequences, about 10% of them appearing once. Material: CD4+ T cells sorted from PBMCs, obtained 45 days after the yellow fever booster vaccination. The receptors come from a man between 18 and 29 years old who received the YFV17D yellow fever vaccine.

A few counts support this clonotype. This CDR3 is CASSFGTGGTQYF. The CDR3 DNA sequence: TGTGCCAGCAGCTTCGGGACGGGGGGGACCCAGTACTTC. This chain connects TRBV7-2 to TRBJ2-5; 7 bases are shared with TRBD2. The V segment lost 3 bases and the J segment 7 bases; nucleotides outside the gene matches: 5. The CDR3 length is 13 residues. Germline lookup yields CDR1 SGHTA and CDR2 FQGNSA.

The genes are TRBV5-5 and TRBJ1-1; D is unclear. The CDR3 covers 15 residues. Germline assignment: CDR1 SGHKS and CDR2 YYEKEE (reference sequence). V was cut by 7 bases and J by 4 bases, with 20 bases left in between. In DNA form, the CDR3 reads TGTGCCAGCCTTGGGGTGGGAGGACCCTCCACTGAAGCTTTCTTT. This encodes CASLGVGGPSTEAFF.

This clonotype was picked up a small number of times. This chain uses TRBV4-1 with TRBJ1-6; 9 positions match TRBD1. The CDR3 length is 17 residues. Germline CDR1 MGHRA, CDR2 YSYEKL. V was pared by 1 base and J by 7 bases, with 8 bases of the junction left unmatched. CDR3 coding DNA: TGCGCCAGCAGCCAAGCCGAACAGGGGGCCGAGAATTCACCCCTCCACTTT. Amino acids: CASSQAEQGAENSPLHF.

The chain uses TRBV27 and TRBJ2-3; TRBD1 is a possible D gene (5 bases). Germline loops: CDR1 MNHEY, CDR2 SMNVEV (reference sequence). This CDR3 contains 15 residues. The ends were cut back, 2 bases at V and 4 bases at J, with 13 bases in the middle. The CDR3 coding sequence is TGTGCCAGCAGTTTAGGCCGACTCAGGGCAGATACGCAGTATTTT. This translates into CASSLGRLRADTQYF.

The chain employs TRBV7-9 and TRBJ2-2, with TRBD1 matching over 8 bases. The CDR3 contains 18 residues. With 2 bases clipped from V and 5 bases from J, the junction kept 13 bases outside the gene matches. The germline gives CDR1 SEHNR, CDR2 FQNEAQ (reference sequence). The DNA for the CDR3 is TGTGCCAGCAGCTTAACGTCTTCCGGGACAGGCTTGACCGGGGAGCTGTTTTTT. It codes for CASSLTSSGTGLTGELFF.

This clonotype was seen a few times. This sequence joins TRBV18 and TRBJ1-5; 9 bases are shared with TRBD1. Germline assignment: CDR1 KGHSH and CDR2 LQKENI. The CDR3 spans 15 residues. Trimming at V came to 3 bases and at J to 5 bases, leaving 5 bases not matched to a gene. CDR3 in amino acids: CASSPGTGTYQPQHF. In nucleotides, the CDR3 is TGTGCCAGCTCACCCGGGACAGGGACCTATCAGCCCCAGCATTTT.

The chain combines TRBV3-1 with TRBJ2-7; either TRBD1 or TRBD2 may supply D (6 bases each). This CDR3 spans 12 amino acids. Germline V CDR1 and CDR2: LGHDT, YNNKEL (reference sequence). Trimming left V 6 bases short and J 7 bases short, with 13 bases between. The DNA of the CDR3 is TGTGCCAGCAGTCCGGGAGACAGGGAGCAGTACGTC. Amino acid sequence: CASSPGDREQYV.

The table lists this clonotype with a few counts. The chain is built from TRBV28 and TRBJ2-3; no firm D call. V was trimmed by 8 bases and J by 3 bases, leaving 9 bases between them. The CDR3 covers 12 residues. In germline, CDR1 is MDHEN, CDR2 SYDVKM. The DNA of the CDR3 is TGTGCCAGCGAGGCCGGAACAGATACGCAGTATTTT. Protein product: CASEAGTDTQYF.

The table lists this clonotype with a few counts. The chain couples TRBV6-2 or TRBV6-3 to TRBJ2-7, with 8 positions matching TRBD1. With 5 bases clipped from V and 2 bases from J, the junction kept 11 bases outside the gene matches. This CDR3 region has 16 residues. Germline V gives CDR1 MNHEY, CDR2 SVGEGT. The CDR3: CASSPLRDRRTYEQYF. In DNA, the CDR3 is TGTGCCAGCAGTCCCCTCAGGGACAGGCGGACCTACGAGCAGTACTTC.

This clonotype occurred a few times. The CDR3 reads CASTPMGGSPLHF. The CDR3 DNA follows: TGTGCCAGCACTCCCATGGGGGGTTCACCCCTCCACTTT. The chain employs TRBV7-9 and TRBJ1-6; perhaps TRBD1 as D (5 bases). This CDR3 spans 13 amino acids. Germline V lookup: CDR1 SEHNR, CDR2 FQNEAQ (reference sequence). V was pared by 7 bases and J by 9 bases, with 13 bases between.